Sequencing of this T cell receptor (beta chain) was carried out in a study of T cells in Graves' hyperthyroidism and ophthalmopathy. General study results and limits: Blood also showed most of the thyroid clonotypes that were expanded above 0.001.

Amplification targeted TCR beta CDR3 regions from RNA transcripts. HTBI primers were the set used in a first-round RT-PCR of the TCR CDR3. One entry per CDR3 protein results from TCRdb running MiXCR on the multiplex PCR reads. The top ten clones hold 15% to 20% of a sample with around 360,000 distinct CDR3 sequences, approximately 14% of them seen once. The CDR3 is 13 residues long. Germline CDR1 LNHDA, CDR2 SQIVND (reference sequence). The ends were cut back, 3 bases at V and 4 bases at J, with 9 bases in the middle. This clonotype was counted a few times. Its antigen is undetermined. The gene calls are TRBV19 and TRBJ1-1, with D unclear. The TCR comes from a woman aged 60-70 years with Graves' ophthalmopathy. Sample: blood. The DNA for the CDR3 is TGTGCCAGTAGTATCACCAGCAGCACTGAAGCTTTCTTT. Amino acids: CASSITSSTEAFF.